This TCR beta chain was retrieved from a study of T cell repertoires in cytomegalovirus infection. Background on the study: A matching HLA type, together with CMV infection, was signaled by public TCR beta signatures.

V lost 6 bases and J lost 4, with 15 bases in between. The CDR3 loop spans 14 amino acids. Germline CDR1 KGHSH, CDR2 LQKENI. Findings and limits, study-wide: Clonotypes of TCR beta that were HLA-C-restricted and CMV-specific dominated the ex vivo response.

TCRdb passed the reads through MiXCR, listing each CDR3 protein once. The repertoire holds approximately 600,000 distinct CDR3 sequences, with around two fifths as singletons. A word on this clonotype: Its antigen is as yet unknown.

The sequence derives from a human donor in good health (CMV status not recorded). Some clones in this sample may be carry-over from other donors' samples. V gene TRBV18 combines with J gene TRBJ1-1, with D perhaps TRBD1 (5 bases). Specimen: cultured PBMCs, collected from culture after CMV antigen stimulation. The CDR3 loop reads CASSTGTGGTEAFF. The CDR3, as DNA: TGTGCCAGCTCGACGGGTACCGGGGGCACTGAAGCTTTCTTT.